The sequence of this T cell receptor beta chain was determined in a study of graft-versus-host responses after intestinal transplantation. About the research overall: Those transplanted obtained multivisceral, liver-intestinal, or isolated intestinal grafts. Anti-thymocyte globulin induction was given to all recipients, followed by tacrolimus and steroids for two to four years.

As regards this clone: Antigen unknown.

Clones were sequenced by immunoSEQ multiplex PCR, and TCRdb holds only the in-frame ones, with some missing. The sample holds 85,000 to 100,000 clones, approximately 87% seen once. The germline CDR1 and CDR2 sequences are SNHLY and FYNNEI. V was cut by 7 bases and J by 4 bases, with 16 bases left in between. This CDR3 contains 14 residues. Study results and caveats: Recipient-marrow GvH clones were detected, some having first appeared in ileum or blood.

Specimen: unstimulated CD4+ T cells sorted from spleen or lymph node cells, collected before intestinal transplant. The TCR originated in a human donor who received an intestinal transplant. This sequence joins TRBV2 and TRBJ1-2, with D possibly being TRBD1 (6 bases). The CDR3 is CASTQPTGIYGYTF. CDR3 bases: TGTGCCAGCACCCAACCGACAGGAATCTATGGCTACACCTTC.